This T cell receptor beta chain was identified in a study of blood T cells in healthy people across ages. Turning to the study itself: Using template switching, researchers captured about one barcoded beta molecule for each two T cells.

The second PCR ran roughly 6 to 12 cycles with a sample-barcoded 5' primer and J-beta primers. Each CDR3 protein is one row after TCRdb ran MiXCR on the 5' RACE reads. The table lists about 930,000 distinct CDR3 sequences, under 35% of them singletons. Peripheral blood samples of 7.5 to 10 milliliters were drawn from each donor. Another study also made use of these data, one on T cells of mothers and their children. That publication notes: Biologically related mothers and children overlapped slightly more than unrelated pairs, a non-significant difference.

This receptor was obtained from a woman aged 40-49 years in good health. Sequenced: blood.

CDR3 DNA sequence: TGTGCCAGCAGCTCCAGGATGGACGGGAATTCACCCCTCCACTTT. This codes for CASSSRMDGNSPLHF. V gene TRBV7-2 combines with J gene TRBJ1-6; no reliable D call. The CDR3 runs 15 residues. CDR1 is SGHTA and CDR2 is FQGNSA in the germline V gene. V was clipped by 4 bases and J by 7 bases, with 14 bases between them. The variable domain in full, completed from reference TRBV7-2 and TRBJ1-6, reads GAGVSQSPSNKVTEKGKDVELRCDPISGHTALYWYRQSLGQGLEFLIYFQGNSAPDKSGLPSDRFSAERTGGSVSTLTIQRTQQEDSAVYLCASSSRMDGNSPLHFGNGTRLTVT.